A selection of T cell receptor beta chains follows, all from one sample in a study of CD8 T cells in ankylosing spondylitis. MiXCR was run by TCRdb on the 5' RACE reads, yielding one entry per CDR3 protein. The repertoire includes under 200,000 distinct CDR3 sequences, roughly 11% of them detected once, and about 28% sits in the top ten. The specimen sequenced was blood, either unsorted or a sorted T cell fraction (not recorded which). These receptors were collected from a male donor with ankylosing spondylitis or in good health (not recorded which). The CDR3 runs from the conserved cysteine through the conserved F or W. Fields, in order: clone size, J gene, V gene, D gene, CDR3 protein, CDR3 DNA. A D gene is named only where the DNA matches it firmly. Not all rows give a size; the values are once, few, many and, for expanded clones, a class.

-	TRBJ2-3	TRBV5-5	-	CASSLSGTPSTDTQYF	TGTGCCAGCAGCTTGAGTGGGACCCCAAGCACAGATACGCAGTATTTT
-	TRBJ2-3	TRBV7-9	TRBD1	CASLSGGYADMQYF	TGTGCCAGCCTCTCAGGGGGCTACGCAGATATGCAGTATTTT
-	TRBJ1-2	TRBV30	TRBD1	CAWSVPGRGYGYTF	TGTGCCTGGAGTGTACCTGGCAGGGGGTATGGCTACACCTTC
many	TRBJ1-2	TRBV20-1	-	CSAPRRIYGYTF	TGCAGTGCTCCCAGGAGAATCTATGGCTACACCTTC
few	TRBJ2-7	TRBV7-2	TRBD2	CASSPSSGASGRIAQYF	TGTGCCAGCAGCCCGAGTAGCGGCGCTAGCGGGAGGATCGCGCAGTACTTC
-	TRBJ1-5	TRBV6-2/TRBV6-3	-	CASSYDTGVYQPQHF	TGTGCCAGCAGTTACGACACAGGCGTTTATCAGCCCCAGCATTTT
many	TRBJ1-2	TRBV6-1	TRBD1	CASSAGQGYGYTF	TGTGCCAGCAGTGCCGGACAGGGCTATGGCTACACCTTC
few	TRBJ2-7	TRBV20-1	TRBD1	CSARDEFGQGSYEQYF	TGCAGTGCTAGAGATGAGTTTGGACAGGGTTCCTACGAGCAGTACTTC
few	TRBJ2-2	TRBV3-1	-	CASNTDGELFF	TGTGCCAGCAACACGGACGGGGAGCTGTTTTTT
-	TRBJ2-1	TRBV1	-	CASSTGIAGIEQFF	TGTGCCAGCAGCACGGGAATAGCGGGGATTGAGCAGTTCTTC
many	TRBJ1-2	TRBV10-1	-	CASSGGYGYTF	TGCGCCAGTTCAGGCGGGTATGGCTACACCTTC
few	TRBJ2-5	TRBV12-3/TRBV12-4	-	CASSLAGTGETQYF	TGTGCCAGCAGTCTCGCAGGGACGGGAGAGACCCAGTACTTC
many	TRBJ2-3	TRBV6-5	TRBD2	CASSYSLRGGWQYF	TGTGCCAGCAGTTATTCCTTAAGGGGAGGGTGGCAGTATTTT
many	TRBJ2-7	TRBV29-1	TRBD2	CSVRLASHEQYF	TGCAGCGTTCGACTAGCTTCCCACGAGCAGTACTTC
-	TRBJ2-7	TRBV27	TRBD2	CASSLSISGSYEQYF	TGTGCCAGCAGTTTATCGATTAGCGGGAGCTACGAGCAGTACTTC
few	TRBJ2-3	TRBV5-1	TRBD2	CASSGLAGSSTDTQYF	TGCGCCAGCAGTGGCCTAGCGGGGTCTAGCACAGATACGCAGTATTTT
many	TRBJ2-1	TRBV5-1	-	CASSPRQVGNNEQFF	TGCGCCAGCAGCCCCCGACAGGTGGGCAACAATGAGCAGTTCTTC
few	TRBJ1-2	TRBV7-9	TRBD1	CASSAGDRPSTF	TGTGCCAGCAGCGCCGGGGACAGACCCTCCACCTTC
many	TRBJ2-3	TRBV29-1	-	CSVDGGDNTDTQYF	TGCAGCGTTGATGGGGGGGACAACACAGATACGCAGTATTTT
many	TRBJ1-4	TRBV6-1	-	CASGRPGANEKLFF	TGTGCCAGCGGCAGGCCGGGGGCTAATGAAAAACTGTTTTTT
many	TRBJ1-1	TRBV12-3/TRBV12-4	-	CASSLAHLRHTGGTSNTEAFF	TGTGCCAGCAGTTTAGCGCATCTAAGGCACACAGGCGGCACAAGTAACACTGAAGCTTTCTTT
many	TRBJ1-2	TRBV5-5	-	CASSLAGQGSYGYTF	TGTGCCAGCAGCTTGGCCGGCCAGGGGAGCTATGGCTACACCTTC
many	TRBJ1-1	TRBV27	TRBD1	CASSYREQGQAFF	TGTGCCAGCAGTTATAGGGAACAGGGGCAAGCTTTCTTT
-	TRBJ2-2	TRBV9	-	CASSVETRGTGELFF	TGTGCCAGCAGCGTAGAAACGAGGGGTACCGGGGAGCTGTTTTTT
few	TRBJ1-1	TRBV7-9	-	CASSLLAAGTEAFF	TGTGCCAGCAGCTTATTGGCGGCGGGCACTGAAGCTTTCTTT
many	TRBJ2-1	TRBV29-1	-	CSVVAWEGGYNEQFF	TGCAGCGTTGTTGCGTGGGAGGGGGGATACAATGAGCAGTTCTTC
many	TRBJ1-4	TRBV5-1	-	CASSGNTGFAEKLFF	TGCGCCAGCAGCGGGAACACGGGGTTTGCTGAAAAACTGTTTTTT
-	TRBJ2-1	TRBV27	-	CASSLSIGGDEQFF	TGTGCCAGCAGTTTATCGATCGGTGGGGATGAGCAGTTCTTC
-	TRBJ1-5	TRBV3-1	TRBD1	CASSLNLGTGHQPQHF	TGTGCCAGCAGCCTAAACCTGGGGACAGGGCATCAGCCCCAGCATTTT
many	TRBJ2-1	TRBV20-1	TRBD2	CSARVSGRGKNEQFF	TGCAGTGCTAGAGTTAGCGGGAGGGGGAAAAATGAGCAGTTCTTC
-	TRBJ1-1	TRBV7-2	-	CASSFGRGAKTEAFF	TGTGCCAGCAGCTTTGGTCGGGGGGCAAAAACTGAAGCTTTCTTT
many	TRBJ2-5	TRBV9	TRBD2	CASSAGRAGDPAYF	TGTGCCAGCAGCGCTGGGAGAGCGGGGGACCCAGCGTACTTC
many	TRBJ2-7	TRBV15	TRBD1	CATSRDLGGQGYEQYF	TGTGCCACCAGCAGAGATCTGGGGGGACAGGGCTACGAGCAGTACTTC
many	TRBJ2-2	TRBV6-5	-	CASSYSWADGELFF	TGTGCCAGCAGTTACTCCTGGGCGGACGGGGAGCTGTTTTTT
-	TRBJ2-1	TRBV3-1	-	CASRFGTVGNEQFF	TGTGCCAGCAGATTCGGGACTGTCGGAAATGAGCAGTTCTTC
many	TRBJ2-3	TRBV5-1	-	CASSLVLEDTQYF	TGCGCCAGCAGCTTGGTACTAGAAGATACGCAGTATTTT
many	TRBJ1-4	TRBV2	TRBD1	CASRSPGQVEKLFF	TGTGCCAGCAGGTCACCGGGACAGGTTGAAAAACTGTTTTTT
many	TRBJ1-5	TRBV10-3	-	CAISKVVGSNQPQHF	TGTGCCATCAGTAAGGTAGTCGGTAGCAATCAGCCCCAGCATTTT
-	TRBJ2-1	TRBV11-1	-	CANSLLSQAINFF	TGTGCCAACAGCTTATTAAGTCAGGCTATCAATTTCTTC
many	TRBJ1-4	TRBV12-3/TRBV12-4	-	CASSRTESLKKLFF	TGTGCCAGCAGTAGGACGGAAAGCCTCAAAAAACTGTTTTTT
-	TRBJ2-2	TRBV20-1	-	CSARRGLTGEVNTGELFF	TGCAGTGCTAGGAGGGGTCTGACAGGAGAAGTTAACACCGGGGAGCTGTTTTTT
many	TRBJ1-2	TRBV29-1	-	CSVEDKGRPYGYTF	TGCAGCGTTGAAGACAAAGGGCGGCCTTATGGCTACACCTTC
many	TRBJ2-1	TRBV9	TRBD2	CASSVARERGGHYNEQFF	TGTGCCAGCAGCGTAGCTCGCGAGCGGGGGGGCCACTACAATGAGCAGTTCTTC
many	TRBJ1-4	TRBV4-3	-	CASSQEDSPTNEKLFF	TGCGCCAGCAGCCAAGAAGACAGCCCAACTAATGAAAAACTGTTTTTT
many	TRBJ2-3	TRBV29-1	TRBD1	CSVLPGTGSTDTQYF	TGCAGCGTCTTGCCCGGGACAGGGAGCACAGATACGCAGTATTTT
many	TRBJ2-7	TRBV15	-	CATSRGDTTYEQYF	TGTGCCACCAGCAGAGGGGACACCACCTACGAGCAGTACTTC
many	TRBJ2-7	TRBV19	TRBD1	CASSPRTGSYEQYF	TGTGCCAGTAGTCCACGGACAGGGAGCTACGAGCAGTACTTC
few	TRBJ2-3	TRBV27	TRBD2	CASSPLRGAKDTQYF	TGTGCCAGCAGTCCCCTGCGGGGGGCAAAAGATACGCAGTATTTT
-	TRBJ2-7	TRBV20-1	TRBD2	CSIRGGFTSGLSSYEQYF	TGCAGTATCAGGGGGGGCTTTACTAGCGGGTTGAGCTCCTACGAGCAGTACTTC
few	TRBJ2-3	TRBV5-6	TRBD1	CASSLVWQGASSTDTQYF	TGTGCCAGCAGCTTAGTTTGGCAGGGGGCGTCCAGCACAGATACGCAGTATTTT
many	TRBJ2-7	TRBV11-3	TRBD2	CASSSQRGYSYEQYF	TGTGCCAGCAGCTCCCAGCGGGGCTACTCCTACGAGCAGTACTTC
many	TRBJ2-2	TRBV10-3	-	CAISESGGVNTGELFF	TGTGCCATCAGTGAGTCCGGCGGTGTGAACACCGGGGAGCTGTTTTTT
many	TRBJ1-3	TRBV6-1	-	CASQGDGNTIYF	TGTGCCAGCCAGGGAGATGGAAACACCATATATTTT
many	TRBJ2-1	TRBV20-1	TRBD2	CSARDRSGGSNEQFF	TGCAGTGCTAGAGATAGAAGCGGGGGGTCGAATGAGCAGTTCTTC